This TCR beta chain appears in the sequencing data of a study of cytomegalovirus exposure and HLA in healthy donors. Study-level results: Across donors, most TCRs were seen rarely, yet some public ones were widespread. The CMV antigen specificity of a few CMV-associated chains was confirmed through in vitro analysis. Subsequent analysis revealed that first-cohort TCR clusters tended to co-occur in the roughly 120 validation repertoires. Cytomegalovirus association was assigned to 170 or so TCR beta chains.

The CDR3 totals 15 residues. In regard to this clone: Its specificity is not known.

The assay was immunoSEQ multiplex PCR, and TCRdb's table has in-frame clones only and misses some. The sample carries 170,000 or so clones, roughly four fifths recorded once. The origin of this receptor is a woman aged 18-29 years in good health and CMV-seropositive. Sequenced material: PBMCs. The gene calls are TRBV21-1 and TRBJ1-1; the tabulated D call, TRBD1, remains unverified against the DNA. TRBV21-1 is an annotated pseudogene. The CDR3 is CASKTVRQGDTEAFF. CDR3 DNA: TGTGCCAGCAAAACGGTACGGCAGGGTGACACTGAAGCTTTCTTT.